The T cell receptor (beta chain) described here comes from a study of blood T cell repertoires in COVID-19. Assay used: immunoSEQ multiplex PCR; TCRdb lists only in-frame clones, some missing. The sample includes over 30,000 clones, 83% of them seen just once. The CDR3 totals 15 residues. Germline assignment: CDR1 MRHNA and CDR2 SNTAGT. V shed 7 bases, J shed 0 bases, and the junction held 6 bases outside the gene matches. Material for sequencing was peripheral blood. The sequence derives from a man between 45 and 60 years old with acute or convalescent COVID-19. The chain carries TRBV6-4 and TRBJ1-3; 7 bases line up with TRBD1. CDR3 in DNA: TGTGCCAGCACCTTGGACAGGCCCTCTGGAAACACCATATATTTT. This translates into CASTLDRPSGNTIYF.